The 8 T cell receptor beta chains below were found in one sample sequenced in a study of blood T cell repertoires in COVID-19. Generated by immunoSEQ multiplex PCR, the TCRdb table keeps only in-frame clones and is missing some. The sample has approximately 170,000 clones; 86% are singletons. Sequenced input: peripheral blood. The origin of the receptors is an older woman with COVID-19, enrolled during active disease.

This clone was observed a single time. V gene TRBV4-1 combines with J gene TRBJ1-5, with 8 bases aligning to TRBD1. J gave up 2 bases and V 1 base, and 7 bases lay outside the gene matches. The CDR3 sequence is 17 residues long. The germline V gene encodes CDR1 MGHRA and CDR2 YSYEKL. The CDR3 bases are TGCGCCAGCAGCCAAGTTCAGTTACAGGGGGGCAATCAGCCCCAGCATTTT. Translated: CASSQVQLQGGNQPQHF.

The V gene is TRBV30, the J gene TRBJ2-2; a possible D gene is TRBD1 (5 bases). V dropped 0 bases and J dropped 5 bases, with 13 bases sitting between them. The CDR3 spans 15 residues. Germline CDR1 GTSNPN, CDR2 SVGIG (reference sequence). The CDR3 spells CAWSVFMGPTGELFF. The DNA of the CDR3 is TGTGCCTGGAGTGTCTTTATGGGGCCAACCGGGGAGCTGTTTTTT.

In DNA form, the CDR3 reads TGTGCCAGCAGCTCTAAGGGACAAAGGAATCAGCCCCAGCATTTT. This encodes CASSSKGQRNQPQHF. This chain joins TRBV7-2 and TRBJ1-5; a possible D gene is TRBD1 (6 bases). The CDR3 totals 15 residues. From germline, CDR1 is SGHTA and CDR2 FQGNSA. Trimming removed 4 bases at V and 4 bases at J, with 14 bases between.

The V and J genes are TRBV6-6 and TRBJ1-1, with D possibly matching TRBD1 (5 bases). CDR1 MNHNY and CDR2 SVGAGI come from the germline V gene (reference sequence). V lost 6 bases to trimming and J lost 5 bases, with 19 bases between them. This CDR3 comprises 15 residues. The CDR3 loop is CASSPSRGFGTEAFF. The CDR3 coding sequence is TGTGCCAGCAGCCCTAGTAGGGGCTTCGGGACTGAAGCTTTCTTT.

V gene TRBV10-3 combines with J gene TRBJ1-6; D gene uncertain. The V end lost 2 bases, the J end lost 9 bases, and 14 bases lay between the germline ends. Per the germline V gene, CDR1 is ENHRY and CDR2 is SYGVKD. This CDR3 region has 15 residues. Here the CDR3 DNA reads TGTGCCATCAGTGAGATAGAGGGCGTAGGTTCACCCCTCCACTTT. Protein sequence: CAISEIEGVGSPLHF.

This chain connects TRBV18 to TRBJ1-4; no clear D. Germline V gives CDR1 KGHSH, CDR2 LQKENI. There are 15 residues in the CDR3. The ends were cut back, 1 base at V and 3 bases at J, with 9 bases in the middle. DNA of the CDR3: TGTGCCAGCTCACCACTGGGGAGGGCTAATGAAAAACTGTTTTTT. Protein sequence: CASSPLGRANEKLFF.

This sequence joins TRBV6-5 and TRBJ1-5; possibly TRBD1 for D (6 bases). CDR1 and CDR2 from the germline V gene are MNHEY and SVGAGI. Trimming left V 5 bases short and J 1 base short, with 9 bases between. CDR3 length: 14 amino acids. CDR3 nucleotides: TGTGCCAGCAGTAGGCAGGGGAGCAATCAGCCCCAGCATTTT. Amino acids: CASSRQGSNQPQHF.

This clone showed up just a few times. CDR3 nucleotide sequence: TGTGCCAGCAGCCAGGGGCAAGGGGTAGGTGAGCAGTACTTC. As protein: CASSQGQGVGEQYF. The rearrangement uses TRBV3-1 (or the pseudogene TRBV3-2) and TRBJ2-7; D is possibly TRBD1 (5 bases). Trimming removed 3 bases from V and 7 bases from J, with 16 bases in between. Germline CDR1 LGHDT, CDR2 YNNKEL (reference sequence). This CDR3 is 14 amino acids long.